These 27 T cell receptor beta chains were sequenced from one sample in a study of STAT3 mutations in large granular lymphocyte leukemia. No antigen has been assigned to these receptors. General study findings and limits: Every T-LGLL patient had at least one immunodominant TCRbeta clonotype.

The assay was immunoSEQ multiplex PCR, and TCRdb's table has in-frame clones only and misses some. Among approximately 17,000 clones listed, 84% were seen once. Sequenced material: peripheral blood mononuclear cells. Receptors originate from a man in his fifties or sixties with T-cell large granular lymphocyte leukemia. Some clones in this sample may be carry-over from other donors' samples.

This sequence joins TRBV7-9 and TRBJ1-3; no clear D gene. The CDR3 totals 13 residues. CDR1 SEHNR and CDR2 FQNEAQ come from the germline V gene (reference sequence). V was clipped by 3 bases and J by 0 bases, with 3 bases between them. The CDR3 sequence is CASSLSSGNTIYF. The CDR3 DNA follows: TGTGCCAGCAGCTTGAGCTCTGGAAACACCATATATTTT. Using reference TRBV7-9 and TRBJ1-3 for the parts outside the CDR3, the full variable domain is DTGVSQNPRHKITKRGQNVTFRCDPISEHNRLYWYRQTLGQGPEFLTYFQNEAQLEKSRLLSDRFSAERPKGSFSTLEIQRTEQGDSAMYLCASSLSSGNTIYFGEGSWLTVV.

The V gene is TRBV5-4, the J gene TRBJ1-1; TRBD1 matches 7 bases. Unmatched junction bases numbered 3, after V lost 3 bases and J lost 1 base. There are 14 residues in the CDR3. The germline gives CDR1 SGHNT, CDR2 YYREEE (reference sequence). The CDR3 sequence is CASSSQGRNTEAFF. The CDR3 DNA reads as TGTGCCAGCAGCTCACAGGGGCGGAACACTGAAGCTTTCTTT. The variable domain in full, with the rest retrieved from reference TRBV5-4 and TRBJ1-1, is ETGVTQSPTHLIKTRGQQVTLRCSSQSGHNTVSWYQQALGQGPQFIFQYYREEENGRGNFPPRFSGLQFPNYSSELNVNALELDDSALYLCASSSQGRNTEAFFGQGTRLTVV.

The chain uses TRBV29-1 and TRBJ1-2; TRBD1 is a possible D gene (5 bases). Germline CDR1 and CDR2: SQVTM and ANQGSEA. The CDR3 consists of 13 residues. The V end lost 2 bases, the J end lost 4 bases, and 11 bases lay between the germline ends. DNA for the CDR3: TGCAGCGTTGAACGAGGGGTCGGCTATGGCTACACCTTC. The encoded protein is CSVERGVGYGYTF. The whole variable domain, remainder taken from reference TRBV29-1 and TRBJ1-2, is SAVISQKPSRDICQRGTSLTIQCQVDSQVTMMFWYRQQPGQSLTLIATANQGSEATYESGFVIDKFPISRPNLTFSTLTVSNMSPEDSSIYLCSVERGVGYGYTFGSGTRLTVV.

The genes are TRBV10-3 and TRBJ1-5, with D unclear. V was shortened by 4 bases and J by 3 bases, with 7 bases between the two germline ends. The CDR3 sequence is 13 residues long. The germline gives CDR1 ENHRY, CDR2 SYGVKD. CDR3 sequence: CAISGETNQPQHF. DNA for the CDR3: TGTGCCATCAGTGGCGAGACCAATCAGCCCCAGCATTTT.

The rearrangement joins TRBV4-1 to TRBJ2-7, with no clear D. There are 14 residues in the CDR3. The V gene's germline CDR1 is MGHRA and CDR2 YSYEKL. V was pared by 1 base and J by 2 bases, with 9 bases between. The CDR3 here is CASSQALSTYEQYF. The CDR3 DNA reads as TGCGCCAGCAGCCAAGCCCTGTCCACCTACGAGCAGTACTTC.

The chain carries TRBV6-4 and TRBJ2-1; 10 bases line up with TRBD1. The V gene end was trimmed by 3 bases and the J gene end by 3 bases; junction bases not matched to a gene: 2. The CDR3 runs to 15 residues. The germline V gene has CDR1 MRHNA and CDR2 SNTAGT. In DNA form, the CDR3 reads TGTGCCAGCAGTGAGAGGACAGGGGGCTACAATGAGCAGTTCTTC. Its protein product is CASSERTGGYNEQFF.

This clone was detected only once. This rearrangement joins TRBV12-5 to TRBJ1-6; 7 bases align to TRBD1. CDR1 and CDR2 from the germline V gene are LGHNT and FRNRAP. With V trimmed by 6 bases and J by 7 bases, 6 bases remained unmatched. CDR3 size: 14 residues. CDR3 in amino acids: CASGTGTENSPLHF. For the CDR3, the DNA is TGTGCTAGTGGGACCGGGACAGAAAATTCACCCCTCCACTTT.

This sequence joins TRBV6-4 and TRBJ2-3, with D perhaps matching TRBD1 or TRBD2 (5 bases each). This CDR3 is built from 14 residues. Germline loops: CDR1 MRHNA, CDR2 SNTAGT. V gave up 2 bases and J gave up 4 bases, with 10 bases separating them. DNA of the CDR3: TGTGCCAGCAGTGACGGGGGAGCGGCAGATACGCAGTATTTT. Translated: CASSDGGAADTQYF.

CDR3 bases: TGCAGCGTTGACCCACAGGGGGCTGAGACCCAGTACTTC. Its translation is CSVDPQGAETQYF. The chain recombines TRBV29-1 with TRBJ2-5; 9 nucleotides match TRBD1. The CDR3 is made up of 13 amino acids. CDR1 and CDR2 (germline): SQVTM, ANQGSEA. V lost 3 bases and J lost 5; bases outside the gene matches: 4. The full variable domain, completed using reference TRBV29-1 and TRBJ2-5, is SAVISQKPSRDICQRGTSLTIQCQVDSQVTMMFWYRQQPGQSLTLIATANQGSEATYESGFVIDKFPISRPNLTFSTLTVSNMSPEDSSIYLCSVDPQGAETQYFGPGTRLLVL.

The CDR3 here is CASSDSVAGSTQYF. CDR3 in DNA: TGTGCCAGCAGTGACTCTGTAGCGGGGTCTACGCAGTATTTT. J is TRBJ2-3 and V is TRBV6-4; 8 bases are a match to TRBD2. Germline V gene data show CDR1 as MRHNA and CDR2 as SNTAGT. Trimming at V came to 0 bases and at J to 8 bases, leaving 4 bases not matched to a gene. This CDR3 comprises 14 residues.

The chain links TRBV28 to TRBJ2-7; 8 bases fit TRBD2. The V gene's germline CDR1 is MDHEN and CDR2 SYDVKM. With 7 bases clipped from V and 3 bases from J, the junction kept 11 bases outside the gene matches. CDR3 length equals 15 residues. The CDR3 sequence is CASTPGGAGGYEQYF. The CDR3 nucleotides read TGTGCCAGCACCCCCGGGGGGGCGGGAGGCTACGAGCAGTACTTC.

The CDR3 DNA sequence: TGTGCCAGTCGGCCTAGGTTTACCACAGATACGCAGTATTTT. It translates to CASRPRFTTDTQYF. The chain is built from TRBV27 and TRBJ2-3; D remains ambiguous. The CDR3 spans 14 residues. Trimming shortened V by 9 bases and J by 2 bases, and 15 bases separated the two germline ends. Germline V gene sequence: CDR1 MNHEY, CDR2 SMNVEV (reference sequence).

The J gene is TRBJ2-1, the V gene TRBV5-1, with 12 bases lining up with TRBD2. CDR1 and CDR2 from the germline V gene are SGHRS and YFSETQ. V was clipped by 3 bases and J by 6 bases; unmatched bases: 7. This CDR3 has 16 amino acids. Here the CDR3 reads CASSSTSGRNGNEQFF. CDR3 DNA sequence: TGCGCCAGCAGCTCGACTAGCGGGAGAAACGGCAATGAGCAGTTCTTC.

The rearrangement uses TRBV5-4 and TRBJ2-3; 9 bases are shared with TRBD1. The CDR3 covers 14 residues. Trimming took 4 bases from V and 2 from J; bases not matched to a gene: 2. Germline values: CDR1 SGHNT, CDR2 YYREEE (reference sequence). The CDR3 nucleotides read TGTGCCAGCAGCCGGGACAGGGCCACAGATACGCAGTATTTT. It is translated as CASSRDRATDTQYF.

This chain joins TRBV5-1 and TRBJ1-1; D call uncertain. Trimming removed 0 bases at V and 1 base at J, with 10 bases between. CDR1 is SGHRS, CDR2 YFSETQ, per germline. There are 15 residues in the CDR3. The CDR3 loop is CASSLEQVGNTEAFF. In DNA form, the CDR3 reads TGCGCCAGCAGCTTGGAGCAGGTCGGGAACACTGAAGCTTTCTTT.

The chain employs TRBV5-4 and TRBJ1-4; no reliable D call. The germline V and J ends were trimmed by 0 bases and 8 bases, with 14 bases remaining between them. Germline V gene lookup returns CDR1 SGHNT and CDR2 YYREEE (reference sequence). The CDR3 is 15 residues long. The CDR3 spells CASSLAGGKREKLFF. The CDR3 nucleotides read TGTGCCAGCAGCTTGGCCGGAGGGAAACGGGAAAAACTGTTTTTT.

The rearrangement uses TRBV2 and TRBJ2-7; D uncertain. Trimming removed 4 bases at V and 2 bases at J, with 15 bases between. In germline, CDR1 is SNHLY, CDR2 FYNNEI. This CDR3 is built from 15 residues. CDR3 amino acids: CASSVREGNPYEQYF. The CDR3 DNA reads TGTGCCAGCAGTGTTAGAGAAGGGAACCCCTACGAGCAGTACTTC. Complete variable domain (other parts from reference TRBV2 and TRBJ2-7): EPEVTQTPSHQVTQMGQEVILRCVPISNHLYFYWYRQILGQKVEFLVSFYNNEISEKSEIFDDQFSVERPDGSNFTLKIRSTKLEDSAMYFCASSVREGNPYEQYFGPGTRLTVT.

The chain employs TRBV6-1 and TRBJ2-2, with 10 nucleotides matching TRBD1. After removal of 7 bases from V and 3 bases from J, the junction contained 5 bases not matched to a gene. Germline-derived CDR1 and CDR2 are MNHNS and SASEGT. The CDR3 loop spans 15 amino acids. For the CDR3, the DNA is TGTGCCAGCAATTCCGGGACAGGGGACACCGGGGAGCTGTTTTTT. It yields the protein CASNSGTGDTGELFF.

This sequence joins TRBV5-1 and TRBJ2-6; no reliable D call. Trimming took 2 bases from V and 1 from J, leaving 7 bases between them. CDR1 SGHRS and CDR2 YFSETQ come from the germline V gene. The CDR3 consists of 15 residues. Here the CDR3 DNA reads TGCGCCAGCAGCTTCGCACAGTCTGGGGCCAACGTCCTGACTTTC. Translated: CASSFAQSGANVLTF.

The chain combines TRBV9 with TRBJ2-1; TRBD2 aligns across 8 bases. CDR3 length: 17 residues. With 1 base clipped from V and 5 bases from J, the junction kept 11 bases outside the gene matches. CDR1 SGDLS and CDR2 YYNGEE come from the germline V gene. CDR3 DNA: TGTGCCAGCAGCGTACAGCCCCGACTAGCGCATCACAATGAGCAGTTCTTC. Residues: CASSVQPRLAHHNEQFF.

This clone was seen just once. The rearrangement uses TRBV6-1 and TRBJ2-7; TRBD1 or TRBD2 may be the D gene (6 bases each). Trimming took off 11 bases at V and 3 bases at J, with 20 bases between the two ends. The CDR3 has 14 residues. The germline CDR1 and CDR2 sequences are MNHNS and SASEGT. In DNA form, the CDR3 reads TGTGCCTGCCTGGGGGGCTTCCCGGGCTACGAGCAGTACTTC. It translates to CACLGGFPGYEQYF.

The gene calls are TRBV5-1 and TRBJ2-5; 8 nucleotides match TRBD1. This CDR3 has 13 residues. Germline CDR1 is SGHRS and CDR2 is YFSETQ. V shed 4 bases, J shed 4 bases, and the junction held 3 bases outside the gene matches. CDR3 region: CASSQGARETQYF. The CDR3 bases are TGCGCCAGCAGCCAGGGGGCTCGAGAGACCCAGTACTTC.

J is TRBJ2-3 and V is TRBV7-9; D possibly corresponds to TRBD1 (5 bases). The CDR3 is 15 amino acids. V lost 0 bases and J lost 3, with 10 bases in between. Germline CDR1 is SEHNR and CDR2 is FQNEAQ (reference sequence). Written as DNA, the CDR3 is TGTGCCAGCAGCTTAGCGCAGGGCATGACAGATACGCAGTATTTT. Encoded protein: CASSLAQGMTDTQYF.

This clone has a handful of counts. The rearrangement links TRBV4-2 to TRBJ2-1; 8 positions agree with TRBD2. Germline V gene sequence: CDR1 LGHNA, CDR2 YNFKEQ. The CDR3 consists of 17 residues. Trimming at V came to 0 bases and at J to 8 bases, leaving 12 bases not matched to a gene. The CDR3 is CASSQEGGAGALYEQFF. The CDR3 coding sequence is TGTGCCAGCAGCCAAGAAGGGGGAGCGGGAGCATTATATGAGCAGTTCTTC.

The chain joins TRBV7-2 to TRBJ1-5; D ambiguous. CDR3 length: 14 amino acids. V was pared by 5 bases and J by 3 bases, with 11 bases between. Germline values: CDR1 SGHTA, CDR2 FQGNSA. CDR3 coding DNA: TGTGCCAGCAGCCTTGGGCCAGACAATCAGCCCCAGCATTTT. The encoded protein is CASSLGPDNQPQHF.

The chain joins TRBV6-1 to TRBJ1-5; D remains ambiguous. The CDR3 covers 14 residues. Per germline, CDR1 MNHNS and CDR2 SASEGT. Trimming removed 8 bases at V and 8 bases at J, with 19 bases between. CDR3 in DNA: TGTGCCAGCGCCTCGAAGGTCTTGCTTGAGCCCCAGCATTTT. It is translated as CASASKVLLEPQHF.

The sample holds one count of this clone. This chain links TRBV12-5 with TRBJ2-3; 8 bases fit TRBD2. CDR3 length: 14 amino acids. Unmatched junction bases numbered 5, after V lost 7 bases and J lost 2 bases. CDR1 is LGHNT and CDR2 is FRNRAP in the germline V gene. The CDR3 protein is CASVEGLDTDTQYF. The CDR3 coding sequence is TGTGCTAGTGTTGAGGGACTAGACACAGATACGCAGTATTTT. Looking up the rest from reference TRBV12-5 and TRBJ2-3 gives the full variable domain: DARVTQTPRHKVTEMGQEVTMRCQPILGHNTVFWYRQTMMQGLELLAYFRNRAPLDDSGMPKDRFSAEMPDATLATLKIQPSEPRDSAVYFCASVEGLDTDTQYFGPGTRLTVL.